The clone carrying this TCR beta chain was observed at least ten times. The sample belongs to a study of T-cell reconstitution after alpha-beta-depleted transplantation in children. Germline V gives CDR1 SGHRS, CDR2 YFSETQ. There are 12 residues in the CDR3. V lost 0 bases and J 3 bases, leaving 4 bases between the germline ends. For TCRbeta, the library was prepared with unique molecular identifiers. Each CDR3 protein gets one entry after TCRdb re-called the PCR reads with MiXCR. The sample lists about 400,000 distinct CDR3 sequences; around 21% were seen once. Sequenced here: PBMCs from the stem cell graft donor, sampled from the stem cell graft. The receptor comes from a human donor who donated a stem cell graft to a child with acute myeloid leukemia. The J gene is TRBJ2-7, the V gene TRBV5-1; D gene ambiguous. CDR3 bases: TGCGCCAGCAGCTTGGAAGACTACGAGCAGTACTTC. Amino acid sequence: CASSLEDYEQYF.